This T cell receptor (beta chain) was profiled in a study of blood T cells in healthy people across ages. Germline loops: CDR1 DFQATT, CDR2 SNEGSKA (reference sequence). The CDR3 has 13 residues. Concerning this clonotype: Its antigen is currently unknown.

A second PCR, run for about 7 to 12 cycles, used a sample-barcoded 5' primer plus a J-beta primer mix. Paired-end reads containing CDR3 totaled no fewer than 2.5 million for each sample. TCRdb reprocessed the 5' RACE reads via MiXCR and lists one record per CDR3 protein. The repertoire holds about a million distinct CDR3 sequences, roughly 47% seen once, with about 21% in the top ten. Findings and caveats of the study: Across samples, TCR beta diversity tracked strongly with naive T cell percentage. Older age coincided with a roughly linear decline in TCR beta diversity per million T cells. Diversity was higher, and naive CD4+ cells more numerous, in long-lived donors than in aged donors.

Sequencing was carried out using blood. The receptor was derived from a woman aged 55-69 years in good health. The chain couples TRBV20-1 to TRBJ2-7; the D gene is possibly TRBD1 (5 bases). Gene TRBJ2-5 matches the end of the DNA better, so the J call may be wrong. The CDR3, as DNA: TGCAGTGCTAGCAGGACATTCGGAGAGACCCAGTACTTC. Residues: CSASRTFGETQYF.